The rows below give T cell receptor beta chains drawn from one sample of a study of cytomegalovirus exposure and HLA in healthy donors. Using immunoSEQ multiplex PCR, the repertoire was profiled, and TCRdb retains in-frame clones only, with some absent. The sample carries 120,000 to 150,000 clones, almost 80% recorded once. Specimen: PBMCs. These receptors originate from a middle-aged woman in good health and CMV-seropositive. Both conserved end residues are part of each CDR3. The D gene is left open where the match is weak. Rows may omit the clone size; those that give it use once, few, many or a size class.

J: TRBJ2-3
size: .
D: TRBD1
V: TRBV5-4
DNA: TGTGCCAGCAGCCTGAACAGGGGAACTAGCACAGATACGCAGTATTTT
CDR3: CASSLNRGTSTDTQYF

J: TRBJ1-4
size: .
D: .
V: TRBV6-1
DNA: TGTGCCAGCCGGGAACCGCCCCGTGAAAAACTGTTTTTT
CDR3: CASREPPREKLFF

J: TRBJ1-4
size: few
D: .
V: TRBV4-1
DNA: TGCGCCAGCAGCCGCTCTATGGGCAATGAAAAACTGTTTTTT
CDR3: CASSRSMGNEKLFF

J: TRBJ2-3
size: .
D: .
V: TRBV28
DNA: TGTGCCAGCACAGTCGAAAACACCGATACGCAGTATTTT
CDR3: CASTVENTDTQYF

J: TRBJ2-3
size: .
D: TRBD1
V: TRBV9
DNA: TGTGCCAGCAGCGGATACAGGGGTACGCAGTATTTT
CDR3: CASSGYRGTQYF

J: TRBJ1-1
size: .
D: TRBD1
V: TRBV5-1
DNA: TGCGCCAGCAGCTTCTCTGGACAGGGGAGGGATGAAGCTTTCTTT
CDR3: CASSFSGQGRDEAFF

J: TRBJ2-1
size: .
D: .
V: TRBV9
DNA: TGTGCCAGCAGCTCCGGGGGGCTCTATGAGCAGTTCTTC
CDR3: CASSSGGLYEQFF

J: TRBJ1-6
size: .
D: .
V: TRBV6-1
DNA: TGTGCCAGCAGTGAAGCTCATGGGACATCGCATTCACCCCTCCACTTT
CDR3: CASSEAHGTSHSPLHF

J: TRBJ2-7
size: .
D: TRBD2
V: TRBV5-1
DNA: TGCGCCAGCAACACCGCTAGCGGGGGCCCAGACTACGAGCAGTACTTC
CDR3: CASNTASGGPDYEQYF

J: TRBJ2-1
size: .
D: TRBD2
V: TRBV5-1
DNA: TGCGCCAGCAGCTTGGGCGGGAGCTCCTACAACGAGCAGTTCTTC
CDR3: CASSLGGSSYNEQFF

J: TRBJ1-2
size: few
D: .
V: TRBV6-1
DNA: TGTGCCAGCACCGTACAGGGCCCTGGAAACTATGGCTACACCTTC
CDR3: CASTVQGPGNYGYTF